The entry below describes one T cell receptor beta chain. Its specificity is not known. Germline lookup yields CDR1 SNHLY and CDR2 FYNNEI. This CDR3 has 13 amino acids. The ends were cut back, 7 bases at V and 7 bases at J, with 14 bases in the middle. This sample is part of a study of radiotherapy plus CTLA-4 blockade in lung cancer. Study-level findings and limits: Tumor-derived TCR clones expanded in blood after radiotherapy plus ipilimumab. It was early blood T cell clone dynamics, with interferon-beta, that reportedly best predicted response.

Sequencing used immunoSEQ multiplex PCR; TCRdb keeps in-frame clones, though not all of them. This table has roughly 98,000 clones, roughly 80% appearing once. The V and J genes are TRBV2 and TRBJ1-3, with a possible D match to TRBD1 (6 bases). The sequence was collected from a human donor with non-small cell lung cancer who had a partial response to radiotherapy plus ipilimumab. The sequencing used peripheral blood, collected from a patient treated with radiotherapy plus ipilimumab. The CDR3 sequence is CASMSNRVNTIYF. The CDR3 bases are TGTGCCAGCATGTCTAACAGGGTTAACACCATATATTTT.